The 26 T cell receptor beta chains given below trace back to one sample, sequenced in a study of T cell repertoires in cytomegalovirus infection. The antigens of these receptors remain unknown. TCRdb passed the reads through MiXCR, listing each CDR3 protein once. The sample has some 110,000 distinct CDR3 sequences, about 32% seen once. Specimen: CD8+ T cells from cultured PBMCs, collected from culture after CMV antigen stimulation. The receptors originated from a human donor in good health (CMV status not recorded). Some clones in this sample may be carry-over from other donors' samples.

This clonotype came up a few times. V and J are TRBV6-2 or TRBV6-3 and TRBJ1-1; no clear D. This CDR3 contains 15 residues. V was trimmed by 2 bases and J by 0 bases, leaving 10 bases between them. The V gene's germline CDR1 is MNHEY and CDR2 SVGEGT. The CDR3 spells CASSYGSIMNTEAFF. CDR3 nucleotides: TGTGCCAGCAGTTACGGCAGCATCATGAACACTGAAGCTTTCTTT.

This clonotype came up a few times. The CDR3 spells CASSASSGSYEQYF. The CDR3 DNA follows: TGTGCCAGCAGCGCCTCTAGCGGGTCCTACGAGCAGTACTTC. The rearrangement joins TRBV11-2 to TRBJ2-7; 8 nucleotides align to TRBD2. V was clipped by 5 bases and J by 1 base; unmatched bases: 4. The CDR3 is 14 amino acids. CDR1 is SGHAT, CDR2 FQNNGV, per germline.

This clonotype was counted a few times. This chain uses TRBV5-4 with TRBJ2-7; no firm D call. The V and J ends lost 0 bases and 6 bases respectively, with 10 bases between them. There are 13 residues in the CDR3. Germline-derived CDR1 and CDR2 are SGHNT and YYREEE (reference sequence). For the CDR3, the DNA is TGTGCCAGCAGCTTGGGCGGTATATCCGAGCAGTACTTC. This sequence encodes CASSLGGISEQYF.

Many counts were recorded for this clonotype. The chain employs TRBV6-1 and TRBJ2-7, with D perhaps being TRBD1 or TRBD2 (5 bases each). The CDR3 consists of 15 residues. V lost 3 bases to trimming and J lost 0 bases, with 12 bases between them. The germline V gene has CDR1 MNHNS and CDR2 SASEGT. Here the CDR3 reads CASSDGTRSSYEQYF. The CDR3 DNA reads as TGTGCCAGCAGTGACGGGACGAGGAGCTCCTACGAGCAGTACTTC.

About this clonotype itself: This may be a read error: a much more frequent sequence differs by one nucleotide. This chain joins TRBV7-9 and TRBJ2-5; the D gene could be TRBD1 or TRBD2 (5 bases each). The germline CDR1 and CDR2 sequences are SEHNR and FQNEAQ (reference sequence). Between the trimmed V and J ends, which lost 0 bases and 6 bases, there was a span of 23 bases. The CDR3 runs 18 residues. CDR3 amino acids: CASSLAAGTVSLVQTQYF. Here the CDR3 DNA reads TGTGCCAGCAGCTTAGCGGCTGGGACGGTTAGTCTGGTGCAGACCCAGTACTTC.

This chain connects TRBV6-4 to TRBJ2-1, with D uncertain. Germline CDR1 reads MRHNA; CDR2 reads SNTAGT. With 0 bases removed from V and 4 bases from J, the gap between germline ends came to 10 bases. CDR3 length equals 15 residues. The CDR3 region has the DNA TGTGCCAGCAGTGACTCCGGCAAAGAGTACAATGAGCAGTTCTTC. Its translation: CASSDSGKEYNEQFF.

This clonotype occurred many times. The rearrangement uses TRBV2 and TRBJ2-1; D is unresolved. The germline V and J ends were trimmed by 7 bases and 8 bases, with 9 bases remaining between them. The CDR3 sequence is 11 residues long. The germline V gene encodes CDR1 SNHLY and CDR2 FYNNEI. CDR3 sequence reads: CASNPWDEQFF. The CDR3 DNA sequence: TGTGCCAGCAATCCATGGGATGAGCAGTTCTTC.

The rearrangement uses TRBV6-1 and TRBJ1-5; the match to TRBD1 covers 7 bases. Germline V CDR1 and CDR2: MNHNS, SASEGT. The V segment lost 8 bases and the J segment 6 bases; nucleotides outside the gene matches: 10. The CDR3 consists of 14 residues. The CDR3 nucleotides read TGTGCCAGCGGTAGACAGGGCTTTACTCAGCCCCAGCATTTT. Translation gives CASGRQGFTQPQHF.

There are a few counts of this clonotype. J is TRBJ2-3 and V is TRBV5-5, with TRBD1 matching 9 bases. Looked up from germline, CDR1 is SGHKS and CDR2 is YYEKEE (reference sequence). The CDR3 is 16 residues long. The trim removed 7 bases at V and 9 bases at J, leaving 18 bases unmatched. This CDR3 is CASSDRTGDPYRTQYF. In DNA form, the CDR3 reads TGTGCCAGCTCAGACCGGACAGGGGACCCATATCGAACGCAGTATTTT.

The genes are TRBV7-9 and TRBJ2-6; D remains ambiguous. V lost 0 bases and J lost 9, with 3 bases in between. CDR3 length: 12 residues. Germline V gene lookup returns CDR1 SEHNR and CDR2 FQNEAQ (reference sequence). CDR3 loop: CASSLAGNVLTF. In DNA form, the CDR3 reads TGTGCCAGCAGCTTAGCAGGCAACGTCCTGACTTTC.

CDR3 nucleotide sequence: TGTGCCAGCAGGTCTAGCGGGGGGTCCTCCTACGAGCAGTACTTC. It specifies CASRSSGGSSYEQYF. The gene calls are TRBV27 and TRBJ2-7; 11 nucleotides match TRBD2. V dropped 6 bases and J dropped 0; count of bases not matched to a gene: 4. The CDR3 has 15 residues. Germline V lookup: CDR1 MNHEY, CDR2 SMNVEV (reference sequence).

This clonotype appeared many times. The rearrangement links TRBV7-6 to TRBJ2-1; 7 bases match TRBD2. The J segment lost 6 bases and the V segment lost 5 bases, leaving 7 bases of the junction unmatched. In germline, CDR1 is SGHVS, CDR2 FNYEAQ. The CDR3 spans 14 residues. In nucleotides, the CDR3 is TGTGCCAGCAGCCTAGGGGCGGGGGTCAATGAGCAGTTCTTC. The encoded protein is CASSLGAGVNEQFF.

This clonotype was counted a few times. The chain joins TRBV2 to TRBJ2-5; TRBD2 aligns across 8 bases. Germline CDR1 SNHLY, CDR2 FYNNEI. With 3 bases clipped from V and 4 bases from J, the junction kept 7 bases outside the gene matches. The CDR3 consists of 15 residues. Here the CDR3 reads CASSDTGGLGETQYF. DNA of the CDR3: TGTGCCAGCAGTGATACGGGGGGGCTGGGAGAGACCCAGTACTTC.

Many counts were recorded for this clonotype. The chain is built from TRBV5-6 and TRBJ2-1, with TRBD2 matching over 8 bases. Germline lookup yields CDR1 SGHDT and CDR2 YYEEEE. J gave up 3 bases and V 0 bases, and 5 bases lay outside the gene matches. This CDR3 contains 16 residues. The DNA of the CDR3 is TGTGCCAGCAGCTTGGTTGGCGGGGGGAGCTACAATGAGCAGTTCTTC. This encodes CASSLVGGGSYNEQFF. The full variable domain, in which reference TRBV5-6 and TRBJ2-1 provide the parts outside the CDR3, is DAGVTQSPTHLIKTRGQQVTLRCSPKSGHDTVSWYQQALGQGPQFIFQYYEEEERQRGNFPDRFSGHQFPNYSSELNVNALLLGDSALYLCASSLVGGGSYNEQFFGPGTRLTVL.

V and J are TRBV5-6 and TRBJ1-5; D unresolved. V lost 0 bases and J lost 5, with 9 bases in between. CDR1 and CDR2 (germline): SGHDT, YYEEEE. CDR3 size: 14 residues. This CDR3 reads CASSLGGYHQPQHF. The CDR3 DNA follows: TGTGCCAGCAGCTTGGGAGGATATCATCAGCCCCAGCATTTT. The full variable domain, with the rest looked up from reference TRBV5-6 and TRBJ1-5, is DAGVTQSPTHLIKTRGQQVTLRCSPKSGHDTVSWYQQALGQGPQFIFQYYEEEERQRGNFPDRFSGHQFPNYSSELNVNALLLGDSALYLCASSLGGYHQPQHFGDGTRLSIL.

The table lists this clonotype with a count of one. V usage is TRBV2 and J usage is TRBJ2-5; unclear D gene. Trimming left V 7 bases short and J 2 bases short, with 8 bases between. This CDR3 has 12 amino acids. From germline, CDR1 is SNHLY and CDR2 FYNNEI. CDR3: CASIGRQETQYF. The CDR3 DNA follows: TGTGCCAGCATTGGAAGACAAGAGACCCAGTACTTC.

This clonotype occurred many times. The chain uses TRBV27 and TRBJ1-1; tentative D call: TRBD1 (5 bases). Trimming stripped 3 bases from V and 6 bases from J, with 11 bases between. Germline V gene lookup returns CDR1 MNHEY and CDR2 SMNVEV (reference sequence). CDR3 length: 13 residues. CDR3 DNA: TGTGCCAGCAGTTTTGGCAGGGAGGCTGAAGCTTTCTTT. Protein sequence: CASSFGREAEAFF.

This clonotype was recorded once. CDR3: CASSFGEQFF. The CDR3 DNA sequence: TGTGCCAGCAGTTTCGGTGAGCAGTTCTTC. The chain links TRBV6-6 to TRBJ2-1; D unresolved. CDR1 is MNHNY and CDR2 is SVGAGI in the germline V gene (reference sequence). This CDR3 region has 10 residues. V was pared by 4 bases and J by 9 bases, with 4 bases between.

The chain couples TRBV7-9 to TRBJ2-5; D is unclear. The CDR3 runs 15 residues. The V gene lost 7 bases and the J gene lost 5 bases, with 20 bases spanning the gap. The germline gives CDR1 SEHNR, CDR2 FQNEAQ (reference sequence). The CDR3 is CASTGIAGVGETQYF. The CDR3 DNA reads as TGTGCCAGCACCGGAATCGCTGGGGTAGGGGAGACCCAGTACTTC.

This clonotype was seen a few times. The chain recombines TRBV4-3 with TRBJ1-5; D not certain. The CDR3 is 15 residues long. The germline V gene has CDR1 LGHNA and CDR2 YSLEER. V shed 2 bases and J shed 0 bases, with 8 bases lying between them. DNA for the CDR3: TGCGCCAGCAGCCAAAGGACGGATAGCAATCAGCCCCAGCATTTT. Translating it yields CASSQRTDSNQPQHF.

This clonotype was observed at least ten times. The chain joins TRBV12-3 or TRBV12-4 to TRBJ2-7, with D unclear. The germline V and J ends were trimmed by 0 bases and 4 bases, with 4 bases remaining between them. CDR3 length equals 12 residues. Written as DNA, the CDR3 is TGTGCCAGCAGTTTAGCGCTGTACGAGCAGTACTTC. This sequence encodes CASSLALYEQYF.

Points on this clonotype: Germline is not matched at one junction end, which may reflect a read error. The V and J genes are TRBV28 and TRBJ2-3; 9 bases line up with TRBD1. Germline V gene lookup returns CDR1 MDHEN and CDR2 SYDVKM. The CDR3 has 13 residues. CDR3: CASSPVQGATQYF. The CDR3 coding sequence is TGTGCCAGCAGCCCTGTACAGGGGGCAACGCAGTATTTC.

The chain combines TRBV6-5 with TRBJ1-1; 9 bases match TRBD1. The length of the CDR3 is 14 residues. The germline CDR1 and CDR2 sequences are MNHEY and SVGAGI. The trim removed 4 bases at V and 8 bases at J, leaving 8 bases unmatched. The CDR3 reads CASSSHRGRREAFF. The CDR3 DNA is TGTGCCAGCAGTTCGCACAGGGGGCGTCGAGAAGCTTTCTTT.

V and J are TRBV12-3 or TRBV12-4 and TRBJ2-5; TRBD1 agrees at 7 bases. The CDR3 has 18 residues. The ends lost 2 bases at V and 0 bases at J; junction bases unmatched: 12. The CDR3 DNA reads as TGTGCCAGCAGTTTACTGGGACAGCCTCTACTCTACCAAGAGACCCAGTACTTC. Protein product: CASSLLGQPLLYQETQYF.

At least ten counts were recorded for this clonotype. This chain links TRBV20-1 with TRBJ2-7, with 11 bases that match TRBD2. Germline CDR1 DFQATT, CDR2 SNEGSKA (reference sequence). This CDR3 contains 16 residues. The trim removed 3 bases at V and 6 bases at J, leaving 13 bases unmatched. The chain's CDR3 is CSARKVAGGLTAEQYF. CDR3 in DNA: TGCAGTGCTAGGAAGGTAGCGGGGGGGCTTACGGCCGAGCAGTACTTC.

The chain has TRBV20-1 and TRBJ2-3, with 12 bases lining up with TRBD2. Per the germline V gene, CDR1 is DFQATT and CDR2 is SNEGSKA (reference sequence). The length of the CDR3 is 15 residues. V lost 5 bases and J lost 4; bases outside the gene matches: 7. CDR3 amino acids: CSAHPSGGASDTQYF. In DNA, the CDR3 is TGCAGTGCTCACCCTAGCGGGGGGGCCTCAGATACGCAGTATTTT.